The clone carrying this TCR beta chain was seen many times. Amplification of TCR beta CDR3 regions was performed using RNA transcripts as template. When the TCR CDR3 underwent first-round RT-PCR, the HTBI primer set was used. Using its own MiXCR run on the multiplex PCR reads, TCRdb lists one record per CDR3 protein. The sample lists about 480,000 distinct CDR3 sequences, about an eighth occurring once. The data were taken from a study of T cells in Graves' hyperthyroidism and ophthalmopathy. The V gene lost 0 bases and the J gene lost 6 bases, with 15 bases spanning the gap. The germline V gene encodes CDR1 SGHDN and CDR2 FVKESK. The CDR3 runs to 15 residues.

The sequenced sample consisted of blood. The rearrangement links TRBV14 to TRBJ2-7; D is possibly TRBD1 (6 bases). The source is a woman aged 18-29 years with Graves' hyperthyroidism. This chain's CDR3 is CASSQDLWGRGEQYV. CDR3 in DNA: TGTGCCAGCAGCCAAGATCTATGGGGCAGGGGCGAGCAGTACGTC.